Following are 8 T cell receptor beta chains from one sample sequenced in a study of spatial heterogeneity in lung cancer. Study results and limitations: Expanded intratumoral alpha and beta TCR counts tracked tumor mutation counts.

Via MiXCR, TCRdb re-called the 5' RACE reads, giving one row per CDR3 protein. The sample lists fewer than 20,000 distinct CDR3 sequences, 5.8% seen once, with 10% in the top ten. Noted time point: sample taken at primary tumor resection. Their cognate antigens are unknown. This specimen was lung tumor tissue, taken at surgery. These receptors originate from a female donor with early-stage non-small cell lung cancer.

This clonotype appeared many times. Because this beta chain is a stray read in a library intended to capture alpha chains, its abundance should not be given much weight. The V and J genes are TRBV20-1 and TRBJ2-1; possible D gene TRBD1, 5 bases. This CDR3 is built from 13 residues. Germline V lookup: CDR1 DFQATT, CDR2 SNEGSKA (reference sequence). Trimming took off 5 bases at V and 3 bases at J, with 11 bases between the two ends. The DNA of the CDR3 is TGCAGTGCTGCTGCAGGGAACTACAATGAGCAGTTCTTC. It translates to CSAAAGNYNEQFF.

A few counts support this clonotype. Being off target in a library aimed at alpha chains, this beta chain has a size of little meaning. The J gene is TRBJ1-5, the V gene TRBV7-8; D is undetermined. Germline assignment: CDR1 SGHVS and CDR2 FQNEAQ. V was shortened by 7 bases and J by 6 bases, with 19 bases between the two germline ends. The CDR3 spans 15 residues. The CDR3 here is CASTEVPGRTQPQHF. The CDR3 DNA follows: TGTGCCAGCACCGAGGTACCAGGCCGAACTCAGCCCCAGCATTTT.

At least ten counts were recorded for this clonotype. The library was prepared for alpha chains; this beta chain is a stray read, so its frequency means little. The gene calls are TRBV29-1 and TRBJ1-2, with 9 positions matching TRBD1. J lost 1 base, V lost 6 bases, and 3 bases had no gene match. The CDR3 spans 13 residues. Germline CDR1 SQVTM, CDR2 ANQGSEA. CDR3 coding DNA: TGCAGCGTGGGACAGGGTCTTAACTATGGCTACACCTTC. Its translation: CSVGQGLNYGYTF.

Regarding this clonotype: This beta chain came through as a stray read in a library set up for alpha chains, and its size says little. The CDR3 bases are TGTGCCAGCAGGGAGGACAGGGGAGCCCAATCACCCCTCCACTTT. Its translation: CASREDRGAQSPLHF. The gene calls are TRBV2 and TRBJ1-6; 9 bases align to TRBD1. Germline lookup yields CDR1 SNHLY and CDR2 FYNNEI. This CDR3 is 15 amino acids long. The junction had 10 bases not matched to a gene; V was cut back by 6 bases and J by 10 bases.

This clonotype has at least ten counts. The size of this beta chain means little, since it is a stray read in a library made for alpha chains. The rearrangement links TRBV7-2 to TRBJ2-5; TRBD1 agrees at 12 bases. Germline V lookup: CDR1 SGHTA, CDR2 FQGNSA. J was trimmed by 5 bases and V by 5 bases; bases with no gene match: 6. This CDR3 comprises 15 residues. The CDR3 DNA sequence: TGTGCCAGCAGCCGGGGACAGGGGGCGCAGGAGACCCAGTACTTC. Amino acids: CASSRGQGAQETQYF.

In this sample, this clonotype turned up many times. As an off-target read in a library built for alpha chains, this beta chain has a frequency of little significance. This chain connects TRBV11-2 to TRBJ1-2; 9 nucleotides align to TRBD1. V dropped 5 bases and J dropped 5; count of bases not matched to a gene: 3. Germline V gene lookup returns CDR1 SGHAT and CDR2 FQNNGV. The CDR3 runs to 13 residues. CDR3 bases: TGTGCCAGCAGCACTGACAGGGGGTATGGCTACACCTTC. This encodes CASSTDRGYGYTF.

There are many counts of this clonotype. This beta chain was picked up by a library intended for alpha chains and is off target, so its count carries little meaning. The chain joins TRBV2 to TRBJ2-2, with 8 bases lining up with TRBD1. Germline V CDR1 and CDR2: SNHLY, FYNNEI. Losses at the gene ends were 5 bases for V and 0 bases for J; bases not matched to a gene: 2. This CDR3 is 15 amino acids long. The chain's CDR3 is CASSRDRTNTGELFF. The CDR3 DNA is TGTGCCAGCAGTCGGGACAGGACGAACACCGGGGAGCTGTTTTTT.

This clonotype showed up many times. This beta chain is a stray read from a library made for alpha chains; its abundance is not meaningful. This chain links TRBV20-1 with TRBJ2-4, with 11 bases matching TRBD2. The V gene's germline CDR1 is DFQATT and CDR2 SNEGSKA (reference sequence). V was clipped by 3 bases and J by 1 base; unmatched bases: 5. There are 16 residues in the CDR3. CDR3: CSASLAGGEAKNIQYF. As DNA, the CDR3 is TGCAGTGCTAGCCTAGCGGGAGGAGAGGCCAAAAACATTCAGTACTTC.